A selection of T cell receptor beta chains follows, all from one sample in a study of blood T cell repertoires in COVID-19. The protocol was immunoSEQ multiplex PCR, while the TCRdb copy is restricted to in-frame clones and leaves out a portion. The sample contains approximately 250,000 clones, around nine tenths of which appear only once. The sample consisted of peripheral blood. These receptors came from a man in his forties or fifties with active or convalescent COVID-19. CDR3s include the opening cysteine and the closing phenylalanine or tryptophan.

>TRBV6-5
CASRRSRDTYQPQHF
>TRBV10-3
CAISTTGMNTEAFF
>TRBV6-5
CASSYSWESNQPQHF
>TRBV3-1/TRBV3-2
CASSQRREFNEQFF
>TRBV2
CASSEEAGTPYNEQFF
>TRBV9
CASSAGPREDQPQHF
>TRBV7-7
CASSPQRGPGNTIYF
>TRBV9
CASSAGGGNSPLHF
>TRBV4-1
CASSLIFQGSGNTIYF
>TRBV7-9
CASSFSYGQGIIYGYTF
>TRBV2
CASSGTGGPGETQYF
>TRBV6-5
CASSPQGEKLFF
>TRBV2
CASTIEAGGNYNEQFF
>TRBV25-1
CASSDPRGRGSYEQYF
>TRBV6-1
CASSDALYSNQPQHF
>TRBV4-2
CASSQDRQYEQYF
>TRBV7-9
CASSRGTTGDSPLHF
>TRBV7-9
CASSPTGVTEAFF
>TRBV4-1
CASSQDRARQPQHF
>TRBV27
CASSLSRVGGYTF
>TRBV2
CASTPRVSTLYGYTF
>TRBV19
CASSILRDSNQPQHF
>TRBV27
CASSFGSEQYF
>TRBV28
CASSLVPGGGNSPLHF
>TRBV1
CTSSQDVTGVNEKLFF
>TRBV12-5
CASGLPRGTSATDTQYF
>TRBV7-2
CASSLGGVDGYTF
>TRBV24-1
CATSEGAYGYTF
>TRBV12-1
CASSFGGALETQYF
>TRBV18
CASSPPGQMNTEAFF
>TRBV6-5
CASRGDHGGSPLHF
>TRBV2
CASSEATGNTIYF
>TRBV5-1
CASSLRGTGNEQFF
>TRBV24-1
CATSDPPYRQPQHF
>TRBV10-3
CAISERGAPYNEQFF
>TRBV6-5
CASRPGQANTEAFF
>TRBV3-1/TRBV3-2
CASSQTGVGTEAFF
>TRBV5-4
CASSWKGAINSPLHF
>TRBV25-1
CASSDQTGIETQYF
>TRBV15
CATSAPGTGSYEQYF
>TRBV5-1
CASSLDRAETQYF
>TRBV9
CASSVAGGSSGANVLTF
>TRBV10-3
CAITGDTEAFF
>TRBV10-2
CASSEASRNTEAFF
>TRBV6-5
CASRPQGIGNQPQHF
>TRBV18
CASSPATGFGGYTF
>TRBV7-2
CASSLVAGSNQPQHF
>TRBV18
CASSPSDDSNYGYTF
>TRBV7-9
CASSPVHGSGGLNEQFF
>TRBV7-9
CASSSGQSSNQPQHF
>TRBV4-2
CASSQPGEDTQYF
>TRBV9
CASSPSGGAKDTQYF
>TRBV5-4
CASSLVPSEIAYEQYF
>TRBV2
CASRTGPTEKLFF
>TRBV10-2
CASSNGTENTEAFF
>TRBV7-3
CASSFGQGETDTQYF